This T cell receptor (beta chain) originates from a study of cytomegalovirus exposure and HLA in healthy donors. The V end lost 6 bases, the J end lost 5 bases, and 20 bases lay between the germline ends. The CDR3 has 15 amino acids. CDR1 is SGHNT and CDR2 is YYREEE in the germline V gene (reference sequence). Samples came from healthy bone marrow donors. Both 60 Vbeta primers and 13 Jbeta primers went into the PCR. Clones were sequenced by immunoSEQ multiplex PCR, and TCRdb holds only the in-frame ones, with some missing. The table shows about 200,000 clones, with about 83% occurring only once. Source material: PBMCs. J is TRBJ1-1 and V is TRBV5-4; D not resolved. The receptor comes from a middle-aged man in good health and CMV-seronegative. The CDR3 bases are TGTGCCAGCAATTCGCCGGAGCGGAAGCGGACTGAAGCTTTCTTT. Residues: CASNSPERKRTEAFF.